The present T cell receptor beta chain was sequenced within a study of OX40 agonist ivuxolimab in advanced cancers. Overall study context: Recorded diagnoses for dose-escalation patients were hepatocellular carcinoma, melanoma, renal cell or head and neck cancer. Regarding the study as a whole: Antigens targeted by the expanded peripheral T cells were not determined. Some patients without response likewise showed low normalized clonal expansion.

To note about this clone: Its antigen is unidentified.

Autoimmune disease history or systemic immunosuppression led to patients being barred. Method: immunoSEQ multiplex PCR; TCRdb's copy keeps in-frame clones and lacks some. The top ten clones hold approximately 0.7% of a sample with about 73,000 clones, 86% of them seen once. Between the trimmed V and J ends, which lost 6 bases and 5 bases, there was a span of 19 bases. In germline, CDR1 is MNHNY, CDR2 SVGAGI (reference sequence). The CDR3 has 15 amino acids. This clonotype originated in an adult with an advanced solid tumor such as melanoma, head and neck, liver or kidney cancer. The chain has TRBV6-6 and TRBJ1-2; D remains ambiguous. The sequenced sample was CD4+ or CD8+ T cells sorted from blood, obtained in a trial of the OX40 agonist ivuxolimab. CDR3 sequence reads: CASRKSEQSLYGYTF. CDR3 nucleotides: TGTGCCAGCAGGAAGTCAGAACAGAGTCTTTATGGCTACACCTTC.